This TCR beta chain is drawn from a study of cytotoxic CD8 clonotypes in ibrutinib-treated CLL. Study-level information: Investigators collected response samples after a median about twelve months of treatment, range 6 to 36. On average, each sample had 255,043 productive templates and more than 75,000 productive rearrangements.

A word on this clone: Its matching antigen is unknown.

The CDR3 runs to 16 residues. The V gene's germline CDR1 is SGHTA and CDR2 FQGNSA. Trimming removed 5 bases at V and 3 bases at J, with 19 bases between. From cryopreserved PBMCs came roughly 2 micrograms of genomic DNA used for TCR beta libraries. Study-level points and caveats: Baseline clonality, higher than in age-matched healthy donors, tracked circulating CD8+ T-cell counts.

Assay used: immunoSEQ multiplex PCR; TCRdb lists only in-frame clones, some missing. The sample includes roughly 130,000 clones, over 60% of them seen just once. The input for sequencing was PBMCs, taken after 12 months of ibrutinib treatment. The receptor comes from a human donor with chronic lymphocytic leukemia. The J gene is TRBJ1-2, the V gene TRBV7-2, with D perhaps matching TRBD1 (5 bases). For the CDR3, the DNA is TGTGCCAGCAGCAAAAGGGACGGGTTCCAGCACTATGGCTACACCTTC. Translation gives CASSKRDGFQHYGYTF.